What follows are 13 T cell receptor beta chains derived from one specimen sequenced in a study of blood T cell repertoires in COVID-19. The method was immunoSEQ multiplex PCR; TCRdb's version includes in-frame clones alone and lacks a portion of them. The table has a few hundred thousand clones, about 80% seen once. Material for sequencing was peripheral blood. Receptor source: a human donor with acute or convalescent COVID-19. The donor label of this sample is uncertain.

J is TRBJ2-5 and V is TRBV28, with D perhaps TRBD2 (5 bases). The germline gives CDR1 MDHEN, CDR2 SYDVKM. The CDR3 has 14 residues. Deletions cut 3 bases from V and 9 bases from J, with 17 bases between. The CDR3 nucleotides are TGTGCCAGCAGTTTTCGGCCGCGGGCGACCCCCCAGTACTTC. It specifies CASSFRPRATPQYF.

V usage is TRBV6-5 and J usage is TRBJ1-5, with TRBD1 matching 7 bases. The V gene's germline CDR1 is MNHEY and CDR2 SVGAGI. V dropped 7 bases and J dropped 4; count of bases not matched to a gene: 1. CDR3 length: 12 residues. The CDR3 sequence is CASKQGNQPQHF. The CDR3 DNA reads TGTGCCAGCAAACAGGGGAATCAGCCCCAGCATTTT.

The chain uses TRBV5-6 and TRBJ1-2, with TRBD1 matching over 11 bases. The J segment lost 4 bases and the V segment lost 5 bases, leaving 1 base of the junction unmatched. The CDR3 runs 13 residues. Germline CDR1 SGHDT, CDR2 YYEEEE. The CDR3 spells CASRGTGGYGYTF. The DNA of the CDR3 is TGTGCCAGCAGGGGGACAGGGGGCTATGGCTACACCTTC.

This clone showed up just a few times. V and J are TRBV6-2 or TRBV6-3 and TRBJ1-2, with 8 bases matching TRBD1. Trimming at V came to 5 bases and at J to 4 bases, leaving 9 bases not matched to a gene. The CDR3 contains 15 residues. Per the germline V gene, CDR1 is MNHEY and CDR2 is SVGEGT. The chain's CDR3 is CASSTHAGGGYGYTF. Written as DNA, the CDR3 is TGTGCCAGCAGTACGCATGCAGGGGGCGGCTATGGCTACACCTTC.

The rearrangement uses TRBV6-5 and TRBJ1-1, with 7 bases aligning to TRBD1. After removal of 5 bases from V and 5 bases from J, the junction contained 8 bases not matched to a gene. The CDR3 runs 14 residues. Per the germline V gene, CDR1 is MNHEY and CDR2 is SVGAGI. The CDR3 region is CASSRQMGQTEAFF. CDR3 coding DNA: TGTGCCAGCAGTCGCCAGATGGGACAGACTGAAGCTTTCTTT.

This chain uses TRBV5-1 with TRBJ2-5; the match to TRBD1 covers 10 bases. Losses at the gene ends were 4 bases for V and 5 bases for J; bases not matched to a gene: 5. The CDR3 contains 14 residues. Germline loops: CDR1 SGHRS, CDR2 YFSETQ. As DNA, the CDR3 is TGCGCCAGCAGCACAAGGACAGGGGGGGAGACCCAGTACTTC. Its protein product is CASSTRTGGETQYF. Full variable domain (outside the CDR3, taken from reference TRBV5-1 and TRBJ2-5): KAGVTQTPRYLIKTRGQQVTLSCSPISGHRSVSWYQQTPGQGLQFLFEYFSETQRNKGNFPGRFSGRQFSNSRSEMNVSTLELGDSALYLCASSTRTGGETQYFGPGTRLLVL.

V and J are TRBV28 and TRBJ2-2, with 9 nucleotides matching TRBD1. CDR3 length: 15 amino acids. Germline V lookup: CDR1 MDHEN, CDR2 SYDVKM. Trimming at V came to 4 bases and at J to 7 bases, leaving 7 bases not matched to a gene. CDR3 amino acids: CASSWGQGRVGELFF. The CDR3 nucleotides are TGTGCCAGCAGTTGGGGACAGGGTAGGGTCGGGGAGCTGTTTTTT.

The chain couples TRBV19 to TRBJ1-3, with D perhaps TRBD1 (6 bases). CDR1 is LNHDA and CDR2 is SQIVND in the germline V gene (reference sequence). CDR3 length: 15 residues. Trimming stripped 5 bases from V and 5 bases from J, with 16 bases between. DNA of the CDR3: TGTGCCAGTAGTCCTCCCGGCAGGGACAGAAACACCATATATTTT. Translated: CASSPPGRDRNTIYF.

This clone was seen just once. The gene calls are TRBV7-9 and TRBJ2-1; 14 bases map to TRBD2. CDR1 is SEHNR, CDR2 FQNEAQ, per germline (reference sequence). J gave up 8 bases and V 5 bases, and 8 bases lay outside the gene matches. This CDR3 has 16 amino acids. The CDR3 loop is CASSARPGLAGDEQFF. CDR3 bases: TGTGCCAGCAGCGCTCGACCGGGACTAGCGGGGGATGAGCAGTTCTTC.

The V gene is TRBV3-1 (or the pseudogene TRBV3-2), the J gene TRBJ2-5; D may be TRBD1 (6 bases). V dropped 4 bases and J dropped 5 bases, with 14 bases sitting between them. The V gene's germline CDR1 is LGHDT and CDR2 YNNKEL (reference sequence). The CDR3 covers 14 residues. In DNA, the CDR3 is TGTGCCAGCAGCCTTACAGGGACGGCGGAGACCCAGTACTTC. It translates to CASSLTGTAETQYF.

The CDR3 reads CASSLFGTDSEKLFF. CDR3 coding DNA: TGTGCCAGCAGCTTATTCGGGACAGATAGCGAAAAACTGTTTTTT. This chain connects TRBV11-2 to TRBJ1-4; TRBD1 agrees at 7 bases. The CDR3 sequence is 15 residues long. The junction had 8 bases not matched to a gene; V was cut back by 2 bases and J by 8 bases. Germline V gene lookup returns CDR1 SGHAT and CDR2 FQNNGV.

CDR3 sequence: CASSLYGGTKETQYF. CDR3 nucleotide sequence: TGTGCCAGCAGCCTATACGGCGGGACGAAAGAGACCCAGTACTTC. V gene TRBV28 combines with J gene TRBJ2-5, with TRBD2 as a possible D gene (6 bases). V was shortened by 6 bases and J by 3 bases, with 17 bases between the two germline ends. CDR3 length: 15 amino acids. Germline V gene data show CDR1 as MDHEN and CDR2 as SYDVKM.

The genes are TRBV2 and TRBJ1-2, with 8 bases matching TRBD1. The CDR3 spans 14 residues. The V and J ends lost 8 bases and 5 bases, in that order; junction bases with no gene match: 10. Germline CDR1 reads SNHLY; CDR2 reads FYNNEI. CDR3 nucleotides: TGTGCCAGCGCGAGACAGGGGCTATTTTATGGCTACACCTTC. It is translated as CASARQGLFYGYTF.